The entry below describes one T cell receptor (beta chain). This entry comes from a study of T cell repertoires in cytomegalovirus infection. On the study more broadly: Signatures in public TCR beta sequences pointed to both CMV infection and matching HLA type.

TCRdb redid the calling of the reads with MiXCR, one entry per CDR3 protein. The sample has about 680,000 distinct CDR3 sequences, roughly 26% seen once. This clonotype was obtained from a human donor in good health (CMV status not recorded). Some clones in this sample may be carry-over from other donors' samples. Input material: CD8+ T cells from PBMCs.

CDR3 region: CASSQARRRTGVNTGELFF. CDR3 in DNA: TGCGCCAGCAGCCAAGCCCGACGCAGGACAGGGGTAAACACCGGGGAGCTGTTTTTT. The chain joins TRBV4-1 to TRBJ2-2, with TRBD1 matching over 9 bases. Germline CDR1 reads MGHRA; CDR2 reads YSYEKL. The CDR3 totals 19 residues. V lost 1 base and J lost 2; bases outside the gene matches: 11.